This record concerns one T cell receptor beta chain sequence. Libraries were prepared by immunoSEQ multiplex PCR; TCRdb keeps only in-frame clonotypes and omits some of them. Among some 70,000 clones, around four fifths were seen once, and the ten largest hold 9.8%. This sample was taken from a study of blood T cell repertoires in COVID-19. Germline V gene sequence: CDR1 SQVTM, CDR2 ANQGSEA. The CDR3 runs 12 residues. Deletions cut 5 bases from V and 6 bases from J, with 10 bases between. This sequence originates from a woman aged 45-65 years with acute or convalescent COVID-19. The chain recombines TRBV29-1 with TRBJ2-2, with a possible D match to TRBD1 (5 bases). The source material was peripheral blood. The CDR3 here is CSVRTPAGELFF. CDR3 DNA: TGCAGCGTTCGGACACCCGCCGGGGAGCTGTTTTTT.